The sample holds a few counts of the clone carrying this T cell receptor beta chain. The antigen remains unidentified. A much larger clone sits a single nucleotide away, making a read error possible. Likely a read error: the CDR3 ends without its conserved phenylalanine or tryptophan. Germline values: CDR1 SGHRS, CDR2 YFSETQ. V gave up 0 bases and J gave up 8 bases, with 12 bases separating them. The CDR3 has 15 residues. MiXCR was run by TCRdb on the multiplex PCR reads, yielding one entry per CDR3 protein. The table has 70,000 to 95,000 distinct CDR3 sequences, approximately 19% seen once. This record comes from a study of breast tumors, draining lymph nodes, adjacent tissues. Breast cancer patients provided tissue from their axillary draining lymph nodes. Points from the study as a whole: Tumor and nontumor repertoires were significantly more similar in luminal-like than in basal-like breast cancer.

This TCR was sampled from a female donor with breast cancer. Some clones in this sample may be carry-over from other donors' samples. V usage is TRBV5-1 and J usage is TRBJ1-6; maybe TRBD1 (6 bases). Specimen: axillary lymph node tissue. In DNA form, the CDR3 reads TGCGCCAGCAGCTTGGAGGGGGGAGAGGATTCACCCCTCCACCTT. This encodes CASSLEGGEDSPLHL.